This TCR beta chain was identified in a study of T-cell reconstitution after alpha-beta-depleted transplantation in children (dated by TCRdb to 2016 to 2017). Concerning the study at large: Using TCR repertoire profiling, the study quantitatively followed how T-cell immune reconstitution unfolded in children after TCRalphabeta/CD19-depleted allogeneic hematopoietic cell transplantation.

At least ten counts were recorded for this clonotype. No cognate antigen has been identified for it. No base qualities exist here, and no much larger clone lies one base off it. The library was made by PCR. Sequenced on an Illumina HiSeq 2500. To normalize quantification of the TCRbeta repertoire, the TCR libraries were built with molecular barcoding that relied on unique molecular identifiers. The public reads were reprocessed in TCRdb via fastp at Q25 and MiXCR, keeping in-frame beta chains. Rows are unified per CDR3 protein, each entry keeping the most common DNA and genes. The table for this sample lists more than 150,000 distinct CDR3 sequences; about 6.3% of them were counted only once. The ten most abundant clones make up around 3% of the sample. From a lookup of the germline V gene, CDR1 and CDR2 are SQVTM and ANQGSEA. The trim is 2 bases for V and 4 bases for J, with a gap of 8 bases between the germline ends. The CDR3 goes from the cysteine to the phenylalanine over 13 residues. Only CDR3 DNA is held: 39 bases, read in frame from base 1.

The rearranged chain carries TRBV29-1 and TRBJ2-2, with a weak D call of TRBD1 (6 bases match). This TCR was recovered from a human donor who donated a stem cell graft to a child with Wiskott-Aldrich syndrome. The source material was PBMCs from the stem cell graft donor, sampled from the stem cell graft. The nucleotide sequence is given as TGCAGCGTTGAATACAGGGTCACCGGGGAGCTGTTTTTT. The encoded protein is CSVEYRVTGELFF.